A selection of T cell receptor beta chains follows, all from one sample in a study of CD8 T cells in Susac syndrome. In TCRdb, the immunoSEQ multiplex PCR reads were re-called with MiXCR into one record per CDR3 protein. Of 150,000 to 190,000 distinct CDR3 sequences in the sample, roughly 96% were seen once. Sequenced input: CD4+ T cells from PBMCs. These receptors were collected from a human donor with Susac syndrome. Each CDR3 is given with its conserved first and last residue. D genes are given only for firm matches. Only some rows state a clone size, as once, few, many or a class for expanded clones.

j_gene | abundance | d_gene | v_gene | CDR3nt | CDR3aa
TRBJ2-1 | NA | NA | TRBV5-8 | TGTGCCAGCAGCTTGGGAACAGTAGGTTCCTACAATGAGCAGTTCTTC | CASSLGTVGSYNEQFF
TRBJ1-1 | NA | NA | TRBV15 | TGTGCCACCAGCAGAGAAGGATTGAACACTGAAGCTTTCTTT | CATSREGLNTEAFF
TRBJ2-5 | NA | NA | TRBV25-1 | TGTGCCAGCAGTGTCCTGGGTAAGGGGAGGGAGACCCAGTACTTC | CASSVLGKGRETQYF
TRBJ1-5 | NA | TRBD1 | TRBV12-3/TRBV12-4 | TGTGCCAGCGGCCAAAGGACAGGGAATCAGCCCCAGCATTTT | CASGQRTGNQPQHF
TRBJ1-1 | NA | NA | TRBV6-5 | TGTGCCAGCAGTTACTCGAGAGTGAACACTGAAGCTTTCTTT | CASSYSRVNTEAFF
TRBJ2-7 | NA | TRBD1 | TRBV5-1 | TGCGCCAGCAGCTATACGACAGGGGGTGACGAGCAGTACTTC | CASSYTTGGDEQYF
TRBJ2-6 | NA | NA | TRBV2 | TGTGCCAGCAGTTTTGGGTTAGGGACGGGGGCCAACGTCCTGACTTTC | CASSFGLGTGANVLTF
TRBJ2-1 | NA | NA | TRBV29-1 | TGCAGCGCCACCGACTATGAGCAGTTCTTC | CSATDYEQFF
TRBJ1-2 | NA | TRBD1 | TRBV6-1 | TGTGCCAGCTTTACAGGGGGCGCGGGGGGCTACACCTTC | CASFTGGAGGYTF
TRBJ2-4 | once | NA | TRBV20-1 | TGCAGTGGTAGGAAAGGTGAAGACATTCAGTACTTC | CSGRKGEDIQYF
TRBJ2-6 | NA | NA | TRBV19 | TGTGCCAGTAGCAGGGTAATCTCTGGGGCCAACGTCCTGACTTTC | CASSRVISGANVLTF